This T cell receptor beta chain is from a study of blood T cell repertoires in COVID-19. Study background: The United States, Italy and Spain supplied acute and convalescent COVID-19 samples. PBMCs, B-cell-depleted T cells, or T cells were the source of the cDNA or gDNA that made up the material.

As handled by the study authors: Estimated nucleated cell counts came from reference gene primer amplification. Here immunoSEQ multiplex PCR was the method, and the copy in TCRdb shows in-frame clones only, minus some. Clone size and the V and J calls come from that table; the DNA yielded D and trimming. In the table there are about 270,000 clones, around nine tenths of which are singletons. Germline assignment: CDR1 GTSNPN and CDR2 SVGIG (reference sequence). The CDR3 sequence is 14 residues long. V lost 1 base, J lost 6 bases, and 5 bases stayed unmatched. Sequences were obtained from peripheral blood. J is TRBJ2-1 and V is TRBV30, with 8 nucleotides matching TRBD2. The clonotype comes from a man between 35 and 55 years old with active or convalescent COVID-19. In nucleotides, the CDR3 is TGTGCCTGGAGTGGGGGACTAGGGCTCAATGAGCAGTTCTTC. Its translation: CAWSGGLGLNEQFF.